This TCR beta chain emerged from a study of CD8 T cells in Susac syndrome. Study-wide results and caveats: TCR sequencing and HLA analysis covered a relatively small number of individuals. The CD4+ T cell repertoires from Susac syndrome exhibited no clonal expansion.

With respect to this clonotype: Antigen specificity is unknown.

Germline assignment: CDR1 SGHDN and CDR2 FVKESK. The V end lost 4 bases, the J end lost 7 bases, and 13 bases lay between the germline ends. The CDR3 extends over 13 amino acids. TCR beta sequencing covered blood CD8+ and CD4+ T cells. FACS was used to enrich TEMRA cells, whereas the CD8+ and CD4+ T cells were obtained by negative isolation. RNA, at about 0.5 to 1 ug, was reverse transcribed with random hexamers. From the immunoSEQ multiplex PCR reads, TCRdb called clonotypes with MiXCR, one entry per CDR3 protein. The sample shows 150,000 to 200,000 distinct CDR3 sequences, 85% to 95% of them seen only once.

The chain recombines TRBV14 with TRBJ1-1; no definite D call. Sequencing was done on a sample of CD4+ T cells from PBMCs. The receptor's source is a human donor with Susac syndrome. The CDR3 nucleotides read TGTGCCAGCAGCCCGGGCCGGGCGGGTGAAGCTTTCTTT. This translates into CASSPGRAGEAFF.